This TCR beta chain was captured by sequencing in a study of blood T cell repertoires in COVID-19. The CDR3 has 17 amino acids. V gave up 0 bases and J gave up 7 bases, with 22 bases separating them. Per germline, CDR1 SGHRS and CDR2 YFSETQ. Produced via immunoSEQ multiplex PCR; TCRdb's table is partial and in-frame only. The data show tens of thousands of clones, around three quarters seen once. Sample: peripheral blood. The V gene is TRBV5-1, the J gene TRBJ1-2; possible D gene TRBD1, 6 bases. This receptor was taken from a woman of 80 years or more with acute or convalescent COVID-19. CDR3 sequence: CASSLGRGTGSSGGYTF. The CDR3 nucleotides are TGCGCCAGCAGCTTGGGAAGGGGTACAGGGAGTTCAGGTGGCTACACCTTC.